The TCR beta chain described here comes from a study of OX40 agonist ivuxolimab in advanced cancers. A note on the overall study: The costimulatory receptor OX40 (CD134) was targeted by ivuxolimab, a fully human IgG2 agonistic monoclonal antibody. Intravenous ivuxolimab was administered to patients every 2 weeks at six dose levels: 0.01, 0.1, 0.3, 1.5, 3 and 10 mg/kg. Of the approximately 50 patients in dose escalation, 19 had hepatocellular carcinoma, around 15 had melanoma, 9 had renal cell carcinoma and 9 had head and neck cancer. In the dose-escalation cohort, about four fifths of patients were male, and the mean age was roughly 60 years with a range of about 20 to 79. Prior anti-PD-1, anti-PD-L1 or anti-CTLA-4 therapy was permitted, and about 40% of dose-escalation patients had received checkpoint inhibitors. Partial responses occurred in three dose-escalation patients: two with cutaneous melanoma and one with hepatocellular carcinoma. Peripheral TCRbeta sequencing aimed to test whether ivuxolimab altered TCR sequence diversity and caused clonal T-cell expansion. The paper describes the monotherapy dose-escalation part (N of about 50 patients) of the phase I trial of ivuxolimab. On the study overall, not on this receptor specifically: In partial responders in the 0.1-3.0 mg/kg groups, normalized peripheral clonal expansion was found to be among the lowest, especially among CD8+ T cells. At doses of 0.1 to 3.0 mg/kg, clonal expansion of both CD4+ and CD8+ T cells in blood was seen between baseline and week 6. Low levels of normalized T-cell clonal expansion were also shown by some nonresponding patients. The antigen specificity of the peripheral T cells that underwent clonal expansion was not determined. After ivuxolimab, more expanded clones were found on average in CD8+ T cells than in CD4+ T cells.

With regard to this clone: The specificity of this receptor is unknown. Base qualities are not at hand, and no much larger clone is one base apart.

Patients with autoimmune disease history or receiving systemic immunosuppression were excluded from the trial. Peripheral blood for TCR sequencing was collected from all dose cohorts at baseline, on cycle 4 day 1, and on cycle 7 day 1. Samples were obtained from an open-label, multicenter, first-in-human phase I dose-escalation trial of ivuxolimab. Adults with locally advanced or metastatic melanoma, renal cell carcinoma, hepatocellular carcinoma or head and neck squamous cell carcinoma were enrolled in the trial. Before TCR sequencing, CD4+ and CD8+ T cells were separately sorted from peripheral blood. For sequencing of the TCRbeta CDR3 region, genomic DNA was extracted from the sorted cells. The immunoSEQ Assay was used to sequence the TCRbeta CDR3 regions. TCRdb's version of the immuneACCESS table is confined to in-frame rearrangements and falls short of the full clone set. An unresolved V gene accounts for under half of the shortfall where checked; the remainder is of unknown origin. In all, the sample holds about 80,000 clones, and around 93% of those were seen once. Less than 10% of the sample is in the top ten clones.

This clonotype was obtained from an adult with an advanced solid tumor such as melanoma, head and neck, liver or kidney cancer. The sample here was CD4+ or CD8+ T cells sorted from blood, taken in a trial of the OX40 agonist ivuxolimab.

The DNA reads as follows: TGTGCCAGTAGTATATCTGGGGAGGGGCCCGGATATGGCTACACCTTC. Its protein is CASSISGEGPGYGYTF. The chain is encoded by TRBV19 joined to TRBJ1-2; matching of 5 bases hints at TRBD1 as the D gene. V and J are truncated by 2 bases and 5 bases respectively, leaving an intervening sequence of 18 bases. From the cysteine through the phenylalanine, the CDR3 covers 16 amino acids. Only the CDR3 DNA stays, 48 bases, in frame from base 1. From a lookup of the germline V gene (reference sequence), CDR1 and CDR2 are LNHDA and SQIVND.